The sequence of this T cell receptor beta chain was determined in a study of cytomegalovirus exposure and HLA in healthy donors. Points from the study as a whole: The authors judged a highly shared variant cluster likely a sequencing artifact.

The germline V and J ends were trimmed by 3 bases and 3 bases, with 21 bases remaining between them. The CDR3 is 17 residues long. Germline CDR1 MGHRA, CDR2 YSYEKL. Remarks on this clone: Its antigen is not known.

The PCR made use of 60 Vbeta and 13 Jbeta primers. Profiled with immunoSEQ multiplex PCR; TCRdb holds only in-frame clones, not every one. Of about 120,000 clones listed, about four fifths are singletons. The chain recombines TRBV4-1 with TRBJ2-7; possible D gene TRBD2, 5 bases. Sequenced sample: PBMCs. The TCR was taken from a human donor in good health. The CDR3 is CASSQPTPGVVDYEQYF. In DNA form, the CDR3 reads TGCGCCAGCAGCCAGCCTACCCCCGGGGTGGTCGACTACGAGCAGTACTTC.